This T cell receptor beta chain came from a study of T cells in Graves' hyperthyroidism and ophthalmopathy. Template material for amplifying TCR beta CDR3 regions consisted of RNA transcripts. HTBI primers were used for first-round RT-PCR of the TCR CDR3. TCRdb fed the multiplex PCR reads into MiXCR, producing one record per CDR3 protein. The table has approximately 400,000 distinct CDR3 sequences, 15% to 18% seen once; the top ten hold approximately 14%. Trimming pared 1 base from V and 8 bases from J, leaving 17 bases between. Germline values: CDR1 SGHNT, CDR2 YYREEE (reference sequence). CDR3 length equals 15 residues. This clonotype was seen more than once but under ten times. Patients were excluded because of uncontrolled infection, other autoimmune disease, pregnancy or lactation.

The V call is TRBV5-4, the J call TRBJ2-3; D not resolved. The receptor was isolated from a woman aged 18-29 years with Graves' hyperthyroidism. The sample was blood. DNA of the CDR3: TGTGCCAGCAGCTTGCCTACGGCGGTCGCTGGTACGCAGTATTTT. This translates into CASSLPTAVAGTQYF.